Reported below is one T cell receptor beta chain. This specimen comes from a study of blood T cell repertoires in COVID-19. About the research overall: The samples span acute and convalescent COVID-19 from the United States, Italy and Spain. PBMCs, B-cell-depleted T cells, or T cells provided the cDNA or gDNA that made up the material.

Per the study methods: Estimated nucleated cell counts came from reference gene primer amplification. Produced via immunoSEQ multiplex PCR; TCRdb's table is partial and in-frame only. V and J calls and clone size follow that table, whereas D and trimming were derived from the DNA. The table has around 94,000 clones, roughly four fifths seen once. The source of this sequence is a man aged 35-49 years with active or convalescent COVID-19. The material sequenced was peripheral blood.

DNA of the CDR3: TGCGCCAGCAGGGAGCAGGGATACGAGCAGTACTTC. Translated: CASREQGYEQYF. This chain connects TRBV5-1 to TRBJ2-7, with D maybe TRBD1 (5 bases). CDR3 size: 12 residues. Germline values: CDR1 SGHRS, CDR2 YFSETQ. Trimming cost V 5 bases and J 4 bases, with 10 bases left between them.